The clone carrying this TCR beta chain was counted ten times or more. Its antigen remains unknown. TCRdb independently ran MiXCR on the RACE reads; one entry per CDR3 protein. The sample records 80,000 to 100,000 distinct CDR3 sequences, less than 11% being singletons. The sample comes from a study of human T cells and chemical hapten exposure. Across the study: Weekly administration of diphenylcyclopropenone to the scalp of patients continued throughout the roughly 24-week study. Patches with 0.01% DPC went on the upper back, and the tests were read at 6 days. Whole-study results and caveats: Counts of TCRs above 1 in 1000 frequency stayed unchanged with DPC sensitization.

V shed 6 bases and J 10 bases; nucleotides not matched to a gene: 7. Germline-derived CDR1 and CDR2 are MNHEY and SVGEGT. CDR3 length: 12 residues. The time point is: patch test 2, 6 weeks after DPC sensitization. Treatment described: therapeutic diphenylcyclopropenone sensitization with weekly scalp DPC. Here the sequenced sample was whole blood, taken in connection with sensitization to the hapten diphenylcyclopropenone (DPC). The clonotype was recovered from a woman in her fifties or sixties with alopecia areata. Some clones in this sample may be carry-over from other donors' samples. This sequence joins TRBV6-2 or TRBV6-3 and TRBJ1-1; 8 positions match TRBD1. CDR3 amino acids: CASRFQGAGAFF. In DNA, the CDR3 is TGTGCCAGCAGATTTCAGGGGGCTGGAGCTTTCTTT.